These T cell receptor beta chains were read from a single sample in a study of chemoradiotherapy in HPV16-positive cancers. The data were produced by immunoSEQ multiplex PCR, yet TCRdb's version contains in-frame clones alone and is incomplete. The table includes about 10,000 clones, over 60% detected once. The sequences come from tumor tissue, collected from a patient who underwent chemoradiotherapy. The receptor source for this set is a human donor with HPV-associated anogenital cancer. CDR3s include the opening cysteine and the closing phenylalanine or tryptophan. A D gene is named only where the DNA matches it firmly.

d_call j_call v_call cdr3_aa
TRBD2 TRBJ2-3 TRBV5-6 CASSLVGLADSTDTQYF
NA TRBJ2-1 TRBV30 CAWSVGRNYNEQFF
NA TRBJ1-1 TRBV29-1 CSVDPRGNTEAFF
TRBD1 TRBJ2-1 TRBV19 CASSLPGTGVSEQFF
NA TRBJ2-2 TRBV18 CASSPKTGELFF
TRBD2 TRBJ2-1 TRBV2 CASGTSGGNEQFF
NA TRBJ1-1 TRBV5-1 CASSLDGGSMNTEAFF
NA TRBJ1-2 TRBV29-1 CSVSAGEYGYTF
NA TRBJ1-5 TRBV6-6 CASSYKRVGQPQHF
TRBD2 TRBJ2-2 TRBV19 CASSPRGGEVTGELFF
NA TRBJ2-7 TRBV2 CASSEAWDVDLRDSYEQYF
TRBD1 TRBJ1-1 TRBV2 CASTAFGTGNTEAFF
TRBD2 TRBJ2-6 TRBV7-9 CASIGRDNVLTF
NA TRBJ1-5 TRBV19 CASSPVINQPQHF
NA TRBJ2-5 TRBV28 CASSSPEVETQYF
NA TRBJ2-3 TRBV7-9 CASSSAGWGTDTQYF
TRBD1 TRBJ1-5 TRBV6-1 CASSGGTGTGDQPQHF
NA TRBJ2-7 TRBV20-1 CSANTGYEQYF
NA TRBJ2-2 TRBV5-1 CASRVSGGGPGELFF
NA TRBJ1-5 TRBV5-1 CASNYNSPDYEGQPQHF